The 20 T cell receptor beta chains below were found in one sample sequenced in a study of T cells in Graves' hyperthyroidism and ophthalmopathy. Amplification of TCR beta CDR3 regions was performed using RNA transcripts as template. TCR CDR3 regions were first amplified by RT-PCR with HTBI primers. Using its own MiXCR run on the multiplex PCR reads, TCRdb lists one record per CDR3 protein. The table has 150,000 or so distinct CDR3 sequences, approximately 20% seen once. Material for sequencing was blood. These receptor sequences come from a woman in her forties or fifties with Graves' hyperthyroidism that later progressed to Graves' ophthalmopathy.

A word on this clonotype: A much larger clone differs by one base, so this may be a read error. The V and J genes are TRBV11-2 and TRBJ1-1, with 11 bases matching TRBD1. The CDR3 length is 13 residues. V lost 6 bases and J lost 9; bases outside the gene matches: 6. Germline CDR1 reads SGHAT; CDR2 reads FQNNGV. The CDR3 region has the DNA TGTGCCAGCAGTGGACAGGGGGCGACTAAAGCTTTCTTT. Its protein product is CASSGQGATKAFF.

In this sample, this clonotype turned up once. A read error is possible here, since a much larger clone lies one base away. This chain connects TRBV7-8 to TRBJ2-7; a possible D gene is TRBD1 (6 bases). The CDR3 covers 13 residues. V lost 5 bases and J 5 bases, leaving 13 bases between the germline ends. Germline V gene data show CDR1 as SGHVS and CDR2 as FQNEAQ. Written as DNA, the CDR3 is TGTGCCAGCAGCAACAGGGATACCCACGAGCAGTACTTC. Its translation is CASSNRDTHEQYF.

The chain links TRBV12-3 or TRBV12-4 to TRBJ2-1, with TRBD2 identical over 7 bases. CDR3 length: 14 residues. V lost 0 bases and J lost 8; bases outside the gene matches: 4. The CDR3 reads CASSLAGGSDEQFF. The CDR3 DNA is TGTGCCAGCAGTTTAGCGGGAGGGAGTGATGAGCAGTTCTTC.

This clonotype was counted many times. The chain employs TRBV16 and TRBJ2-7; D is uncertain. The CDR3 sequence is 13 residues long. CDR1 and CDR2 from the germline V gene are KGHSY and FQNENV. Trimming pared 0 bases from V and 1 base from J, leaving 4 bases between. The CDR3 reads CASSQSWSYEQYF. The CDR3 DNA reads TGTGCCAGCAGCCAATCGTGGTCCTACGAGCAGTACTTC. Full variable domain (remainder filled in from reference TRBV16 and TRBJ2-7): GEEVAQTPKHLVRGEGQKAKLYCAPIKGHSYVFWYQQVLKNEFKFLISFQNENVFDETGMPKERFSAKCLPNSPCSLEIQATKLEDSAVYFCASSQSWSYEQYFGPGTRLTVT.

The J gene is TRBJ2-5, the V gene TRBV4-1, with no clear D. This CDR3 is built from 14 residues. Germline V gene sequence: CDR1 MGHRA, CDR2 YSYEKL. V lost 5 bases and J lost 1, with 11 bases in between. In DNA, the CDR3 is TGCGCCAGCAGCTTCCGCGTGGGCCAAGAGACCCAGTACTTC. Translated: CASSFRVGQETQYF.

V usage is TRBV7-9 and J usage is TRBJ2-5; 12 bases are shared with TRBD2. The V gene's germline CDR1 is SEHNR and CDR2 FQNEAQ (reference sequence). CDR3 length: 14 amino acids. J lost 4 bases, V lost 6 bases, and 3 bases had no gene match. The DNA for the CDR3 is TGTGCCAGCAGTGCACTAGCGGGAGGAGAGACCCAGTACTTC. Its protein product is CASSALAGGETQYF.

This clonotype came up many times. The chain uses TRBV11-2 and TRBJ1-6; D remains unclear. The germline V gene has CDR1 SGHAT and CDR2 FQNNGV. Between the trimmed V and J ends, which lost 4 bases and 2 bases, there was a span of 6 bases. The CDR3 runs to 14 residues. The CDR3, as DNA: TGTGCCAGCAGCTCCAGGACCTATAATTCACCCCTCCACTTT. It encodes CASSSRTYNSPLHF.

Many counts were recorded for this clonotype. The V call is TRBV30, the J call TRBJ1-2; D is ambiguous. V lost 0 bases and J 9 bases, leaving 14 bases between the germline ends. This CDR3 region has 13 residues. Germline V lookup: CDR1 GTSNPN, CDR2 SVGIG (reference sequence). CDR3 loop: CAWSVPAPQSYTF. CDR3 nucleotide sequence: TGTGCCTGGAGTGTACCTGCGCCTCAGAGCTACACCTTC.

There are a few counts of this clonotype. The chain joins TRBV4-1 to TRBJ2-5, with 12 bases identical to TRBD2. Germline lookup yields CDR1 MGHRA and CDR2 YSYEKL. Trimming took 2 bases from V and 4 from J; bases not matched to a gene: 8. The CDR3 is 17 amino acids. CDR3 coding DNA: TGCGCCAGCAGCCAACCTCTTTTGACTAGCGGGAGAGAGACCCAGTACTTC. Translated: CASSQPLLTSGRETQYF.

In its sample, this clonotype was seen a few times. The gene calls are TRBV6-5 and TRBJ2-2; 7 nucleotides line up with TRBD2. Germline V CDR1 and CDR2: MNHEY, SVGAGI. The CDR3 has 14 amino acids. Unmatched junction bases numbered 6, after V lost 4 bases and J lost 7 bases. In DNA form, the CDR3 reads TGTGCCAGCAGTTCGGGACTATGGGGCGGGGAGCTGTTTTTT. Translation gives CASSSGLWGGELFF.

This clonotype was counted between two and nine times. The rearrangement links TRBV27 to TRBJ1-1, with D possibly being TRBD1 (6 bases). CDR1 and CDR2 from the germline V gene are MNHEY and SMNVEV (reference sequence). The V end lost 8 bases, the J end lost 3 bases, and 16 bases lay between the germline ends. CDR3 length equals 14 residues. The CDR3 is CASLQQGVDTEAFF. Written as DNA, the CDR3 is TGTGCCAGCCTTCAACAGGGAGTGGACACTGAAGCTTTCTTT.

This clonotype was observed a handful of times. J is TRBJ2-7 and V is TRBV11-2; D is perhaps TRBD2 (6 bases). Per germline, CDR1 SGHAT and CDR2 FQNNGV. This CDR3 has 16 residues. The ends were cut back, 5 bases at V and 0 bases at J, with 17 bases in the middle. The CDR3 here is CASSSLWREISYEQYF. DNA of the CDR3: TGTGCCAGCAGCAGTCTGTGGCGGGAAATCTCCTACGAGCAGTACTTC.

There are many counts of this clonotype. The V gene is TRBV28, the J gene TRBJ1-4; 8 bases align to TRBD1. Germline assignment: CDR1 MDHEN and CDR2 SYDVKM. The CDR3 has 15 residues. V gave up 5 bases and J gave up 8 bases; unmatched junction bases: 10. CDR3 nucleotides: TGTGCCAGCAGTGCCTTGGACAGGGCACACGAAAAACTGTTTTTT. Its translation is CASSALDRAHEKLFF.

This clonotype was recorded a few times. The chain employs TRBV5-1 and TRBJ2-7; 8 nucleotides agree with TRBD2. The V segment lost 6 bases and the J segment 3 bases; nucleotides outside the gene matches: 8. This CDR3 is built from 14 residues. Germline V CDR1 and CDR2: SGHRS, YFSETQ. The CDR3: CASNPGGPVYEQYF. In nucleotides, the CDR3 is TGCGCCAGCAACCCGGGAGGGCCCGTCTACGAGCAGTACTTC.

This clonotype was seen just once. This chain joins TRBV4-1 and TRBJ1-5; D not certain. The CDR3 consists of 16 residues. Trimming took off 0 bases at V and 2 bases at J, with 11 bases between the two ends. Germline lookup yields CDR1 MGHRA and CDR2 YSYEKL. The CDR3 DNA reads as TGCGCCAGCAGCCAAGATCCGTCCCGGGGCAATCAGCCCCAGCATTTT. Translation: CASSQDPSRGNQPQHF.

The CDR3 is CASSNIGRAGGQETQYF. CDR3 nucleotides: TGTGCCAGCAGCAATATTGGGCGAGCGGGAGGACAAGAGACCCAGTACTTC. The chain employs TRBV6-2 or TRBV6-3 and TRBJ2-5, with 9 bases lining up with TRBD2. V lost 6 bases, J lost 2 bases, and 13 bases stayed unmatched. CDR1 MNHEY and CDR2 SVGEGT come from the germline V gene. The CDR3 loop spans 17 amino acids.

This clonotype was counted ten times or more. Here the CDR3 DNA reads TGTGCCAGCAGTCTTGGGGCTACCTACGAGCAGTACTTC. Translating gives CASSLGATYEQYF. The chain has TRBV12-3 or TRBV12-4 and TRBJ2-7, with D possibly TRBD1 on 5 matching bases. The CDR3 contains 13 residues. V lost 5 bases, J lost 2 bases, and 10 bases lay in between.

The table lists this clonotype with many counts. The V gene is TRBV7-3, the J gene TRBJ2-3, with 8 bases identical to TRBD2. This CDR3 region has 16 residues. The V gene's germline CDR1 is SGHTA and CDR2 FQGTGA. J lost 1 base, V lost 5 bases, and 8 bases had no gene match. CDR3 coding DNA: TGTGCCAGCAGCCCTTCTAGCGGGTACGGCACAGATACGCAGTATTTT. Translating gives CASSPSSGYGTDTQYF.

This clonotype was seen only a few times. V is TRBV12-3 or TRBV12-4 and J is TRBJ2-3; 12 bases agree with TRBD2. This CDR3 has 15 residues. V lost 5 bases and J lost 6; bases outside the gene matches: 6. CDR3 sequence reads: CASSPSGRASDTQYF. CDR3 DNA sequence: TGTGCCAGCAGTCCTAGCGGGAGGGCTTCTGATACGCAGTATTTT.

This clonotype appeared many times. J is TRBJ2-5 and V is TRBV2; D possibly corresponds to TRBD2 (6 bases). This CDR3 region has 13 residues. Germline V lookup: CDR1 SNHLY, CDR2 FYNNEI. V lost 1 base and J 5 bases, leaving 8 bases between the germline ends. The CDR3 is CASSEGGVETQYF. CDR3 DNA sequence: TGTGCCAGCAGTGAAGGGGGGGTGGAGACCCAGTACTTC. The variable domain in full, with the rest retrieved from reference TRBV2 and TRBJ2-5, is EPEVTQTPSHQVTQMGQEVILRCVPISNHLYFYWYRQILGQKVEFLVSFYNNEISEKSEIFDDQFSVERPDGSNFTLKIRSTKLEDSAMYFCASSEGGVETQYFGPGTRLLVL.